The 8 T cell receptor beta chains below come from one sample, sequenced in a study of blood T cell repertoires in COVID-19 (dated by TCRdb to between 2020 and 2021). Library preparation was by the immunoSEQ multiplex PCR assay. TCRdb's version of the immuneACCESS table is confined to in-frame rearrangements and falls short of the full clone set. An unresolved V gene accounts for under half of the shortfall where checked; the remainder is of unknown origin. This sample comprises approximately 50,000 clones, about three quarters of them detected only once. The top ten clonotypes cover about 45% of the sample. Sequencing was done on a sample of peripheral blood. Receptors originate from a man in his 70s with active or convalescent COVID-19.

The rearrangement links TRBV6-2 or TRBV6-3 to TRBJ1-1; maybe TRBD1 (5 bases). Germline CDR1 and CDR2: MNHEY and SVGEGT. The CDR3 is made up of 15 amino acids. V was pared by 4 bases and J by 0 bases, with 12 bases between. In DNA form, the CDR3 reads TGTGCCAGCAGTTCTCCGGGACTCCTGAACACTGAAGCTTTCTTT. It is translated as CASSSPGLLNTEAFF.

The chain couples TRBV9 to TRBJ2-5, with 7 bases matching TRBD1. The V segment lost 0 bases and the J segment 2 bases; nucleotides outside the gene matches: 7. Germline CDR1 is SGDLS and CDR2 is YYNGEE. This CDR3 contains 16 residues. The CDR3 here is CASSVGAGGWQETQYF. The CDR3 coding sequence is TGTGCCAGCAGCGTAGGGGCAGGGGGTTGGCAAGAGACCCAGTACTTC.

In this sample, this clone turned up a few times. This chain uses TRBV24-1 with TRBJ1-2, with D possibly being TRBD1 (5 bases). The ends were cut back, 2 bases at V and 7 bases at J, with 13 bases in the middle. The length of the CDR3 is 14 residues. Germline CDR1 KGHDR, CDR2 SFDVKD. The DNA for the CDR3 is TGTGCCACCAGTGATTCGGCAGGGTCTCGTGGCTACACCTTC. Translation gives CATSDSAGSRGYTF.

The chain joins TRBV6-5 to TRBJ2-7; 8 bases are a match to TRBD1. CDR3 length: 15 residues. The germline V gene has CDR1 MNHEY and CDR2 SVGAGI. J was trimmed by 0 bases and V by 6 bases; bases with no gene match: 7. The CDR3 bases are TGTGCCAGCAGAACCCGGGACAGGAGCTCCTACGAGCAGTACTTC. Its protein product is CASRTRDRSSYEQYF.

The chain is built from TRBV2 and TRBJ2-7; 7 bases are shared with TRBD2. Germline CDR1 and CDR2: SNHLY and FYNNEI. This CDR3 has 13 amino acids. V lost 6 bases to trimming and J lost 2 bases; unmatched junction nucleotides: 4. The CDR3, as DNA: TGTGCCAGCAGAGACGGGGGGACCTACGAGCAGTACTTC. Its protein product is CASRDGGTYEQYF.

This clone has at least ten counts. The chain has TRBV11-3 and TRBJ2-7; 16 nucleotides match TRBD2. The CDR3 is 17 amino acids. V lost 6 bases to trimming and J lost 6 bases; unmatched junction nucleotides: 11. CDR1 is SGHNT, CDR2 YENEEA, per germline. The CDR3 region is CASSSGTSGRASGEQYF. The CDR3 nucleotides read TGTGCCAGCAGTTCCGGGACTAGCGGGAGGGCCTCAGGCGAGCAGTACTTC.

The gene calls are TRBV5-1 and TRBJ1-2; no definite D call. Per germline, CDR1 SGHRS and CDR2 YFSETQ. The V end lost 0 bases, the J end lost 6 bases, and 15 bases lay between the germline ends. This CDR3 spans 15 amino acids. DNA for the CDR3: TGCGCCAGCAGCTTGGAAGGCAGGCTAATTGATGGCTACACCTTC. Amino acid sequence: CASSLEGRLIDGYTF.

V is TRBV18 and J is TRBJ2-3; 10 bases match TRBD1. Germline CDR1 KGHSH, CDR2 LQKENI. V lost 3 bases to trimming and J lost 2 bases; unmatched junction nucleotides: 2. This CDR3 is 15 amino acids long. The CDR3 loop reads CASSPGTGDTDTQYF. DNA for the CDR3: TGTGCCAGCTCACCCGGGACAGGGGACACAGATACGCAGTATTTT.